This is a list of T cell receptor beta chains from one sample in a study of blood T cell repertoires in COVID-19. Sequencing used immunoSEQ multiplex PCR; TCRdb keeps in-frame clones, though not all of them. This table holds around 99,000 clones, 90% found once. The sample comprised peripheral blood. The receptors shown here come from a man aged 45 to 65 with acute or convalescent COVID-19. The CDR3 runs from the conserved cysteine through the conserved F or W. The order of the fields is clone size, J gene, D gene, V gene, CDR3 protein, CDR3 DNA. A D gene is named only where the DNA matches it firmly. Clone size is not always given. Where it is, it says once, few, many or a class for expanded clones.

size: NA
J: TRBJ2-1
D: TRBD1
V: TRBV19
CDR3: CASSRTGPRGYNEQFF
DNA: TGTGCCAGTAGTCGGACAGGGCCGCGGGGATACAATGAGCAGTTCTTC

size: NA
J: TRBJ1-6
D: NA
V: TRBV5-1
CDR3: CASSLAVAGNSPLHF
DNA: TGCGCCAGCAGCTTGGCCGTCGCAGGGAATTCACCCCTCCACTTT

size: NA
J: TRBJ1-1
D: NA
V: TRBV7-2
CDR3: CASSLGGRGAFF
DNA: TGTGCCAGCAGCTTAGGAGGTAGGGGAGCTTTCTTT

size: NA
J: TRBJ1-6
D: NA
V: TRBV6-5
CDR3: CASSRSRVSNSPLHF
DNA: TGTGCCAGCAGTCGCTCCAGGGTCTCTAATTCACCCCTCCACTTT

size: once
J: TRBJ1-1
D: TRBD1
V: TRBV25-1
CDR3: CASSESPGGDTEAFF
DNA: TGTGCCAGCAGTGAATCTCCAGGGGGCGACACTGAAGCTTTCTTT

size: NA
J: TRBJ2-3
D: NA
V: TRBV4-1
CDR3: CASSRHLATPTDTQYF
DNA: TGCGCCAGCAGCCGTCATCTAGCGACTCCAACAGATACGCAGTATTTT

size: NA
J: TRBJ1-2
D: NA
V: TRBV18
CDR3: CASSPTIQGMDYGYTF
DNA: TGTGCCAGCTCACCTACCATACAGGGAATGGACTATGGCTACACCTTC

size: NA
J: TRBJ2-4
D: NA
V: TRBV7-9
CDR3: CASRARAGNIQYF
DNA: TGTGCCAGCAGGGCTAGGGCAGGGAACATTCAGTACTTC

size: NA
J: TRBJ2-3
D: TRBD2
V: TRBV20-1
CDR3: CSASVGGLSTDTQYF
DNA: TGCAGTGCTAGTGTGGGGGGACTAAGCACAGATACGCAGTATTTT

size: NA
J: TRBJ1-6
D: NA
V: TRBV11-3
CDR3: CASSLIGSSYNSPLHF
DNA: TGTGCCAGCAGCTTAATCGGGAGCTCCTATAATTCACCCCTCCACTTT

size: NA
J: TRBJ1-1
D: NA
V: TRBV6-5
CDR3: CASSYGQNTEAFF
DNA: TGTGCCAGCAGTTACGGACAGAACACTGAAGCTTTCTTT

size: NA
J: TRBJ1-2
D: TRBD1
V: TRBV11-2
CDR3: CASTKGTGGDYGYTF
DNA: TGTGCCAGCACTAAAGGGACAGGGGGCGACTATGGCTACACCTTC

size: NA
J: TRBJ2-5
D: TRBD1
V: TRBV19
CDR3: CASSVTGTGGQETQYF
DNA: TGTGCCAGTAGCGTCACCGGGACAGGGGGACAAGAGACCCAGTACTTC

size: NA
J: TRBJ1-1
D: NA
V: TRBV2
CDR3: CASSGRGLAFF
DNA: TGTGCCAGCAGTGGACGGGGACTTGCTTTCTTT

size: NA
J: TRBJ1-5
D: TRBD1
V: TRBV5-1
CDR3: CASSRDRAQPQHF
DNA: TGCGCCAGCAGCCGGGACAGGGCCCAGCCCCAGCATTTT

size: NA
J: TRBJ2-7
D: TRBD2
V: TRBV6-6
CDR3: CASSYSGLNYEQYF
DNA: TGTGCCAGCAGTTACTCGGGACTAAACTACGAGCAGTACTTC

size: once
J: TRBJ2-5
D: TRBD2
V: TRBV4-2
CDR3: CASSQDSGSGMEETQYF
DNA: TGTGCCAGCAGCCAAGATTCAGGCAGCGGGATGGAAGAGACCCAGTACTTC

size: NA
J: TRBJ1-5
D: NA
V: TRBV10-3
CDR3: CAISQGSVNQPQHF
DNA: TGTGCCATCAGTCAGGGTTCGGTCAATCAGCCCCAGCATTTT

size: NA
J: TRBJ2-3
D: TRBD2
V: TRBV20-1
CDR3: CSASPTSGGGDTQYF
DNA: TGCAGTGCTAGTCCTACTAGCGGGGGGGGAGATACGCAGTATTTT

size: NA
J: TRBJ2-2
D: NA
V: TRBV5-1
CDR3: CASSLAGQGGSGELFF
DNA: TGCGCCAGCAGCTTGGCTGGACAGGGAGGGAGCGGGGAGCTGTTTTTT

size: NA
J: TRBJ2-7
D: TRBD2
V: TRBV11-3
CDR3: CASSFGGGDYEQYF
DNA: TGTGCCAGCAGCTTCGGGGGAGGGGATTACGAGCAGTACTTC

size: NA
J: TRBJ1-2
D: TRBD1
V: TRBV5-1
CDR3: CASRTGGDYGYTF
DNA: TGCGCCAGCAGAACAGGGGGAGACTATGGCTACACCTTC

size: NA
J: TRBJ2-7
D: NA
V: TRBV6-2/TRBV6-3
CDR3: CASSYLPDSAYEQYF
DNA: TGTGCCAGCAGTTACCTACCCGACAGCGCCTACGAGCAGTACTTC

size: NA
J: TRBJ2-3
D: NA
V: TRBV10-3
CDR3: CAITGERSDTQYF
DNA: TGTGCCATCACAGGGGAAAGGTCAGATACGCAGTATTTT

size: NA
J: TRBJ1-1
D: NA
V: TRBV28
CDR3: CASSLLGWSMNTEAFF
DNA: TGTGCCAGCAGTTTATTGGGTTGGAGCATGAACACTGAAGCTTTCTTT

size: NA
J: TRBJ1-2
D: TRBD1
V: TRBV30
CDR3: CAWRRGQGKRSYGYTF
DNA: TGTGCCTGGAGGAGGGGACAGGGAAAAAGGAGCTATGGCTACACCTTC

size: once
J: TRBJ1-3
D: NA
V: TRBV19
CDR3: CASSRVGGNSGNTIYF
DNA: TGTGCCAGCTCCCGGGTTGGAGGGAACTCTGGAAACACCATATATTTT

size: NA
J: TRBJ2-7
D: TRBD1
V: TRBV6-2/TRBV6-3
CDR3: CASSYAMPQGSSYEQYF
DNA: TGTGCCAGCAGTTACGCTATGCCACAGGGGAGCTCCTACGAGCAGTACTTC

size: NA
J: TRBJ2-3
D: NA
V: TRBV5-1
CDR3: CASSPPGLMDTQYF
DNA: TGCGCCAGCAGCCCACCGGGACTTATGGATACGCAGTATTTT

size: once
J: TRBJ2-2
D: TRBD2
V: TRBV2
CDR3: CASSVGTSGRSGTGELFF
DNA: TGTGCCAGCAGTGTTGGGACTAGCGGGAGATCGGGCACCGGGGAGCTGTTTTTT

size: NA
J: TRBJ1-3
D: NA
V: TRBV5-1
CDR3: CASSLGTVQTVSSGNTIYF
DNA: TGCGCCAGCAGCTTGGGGACAGTCCAAACCGTAAGCTCTGGAAACACCATATATTTT

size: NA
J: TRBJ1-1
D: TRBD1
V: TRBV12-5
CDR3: CASGLMTGVEAFF
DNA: TGTGCTAGTGGTTTGATGACAGGGGTTGAAGCTTTCTTT

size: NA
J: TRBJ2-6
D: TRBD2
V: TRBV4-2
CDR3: CASSPTTSGRSGANVLTF
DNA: TGTGCCAGCAGCCCAACGACTAGCGGGAGGTCTGGGGCCAACGTCCTGACTTTC

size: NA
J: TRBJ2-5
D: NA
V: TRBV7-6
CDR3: CASSSAGQETQYF
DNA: TGTGCCAGCAGCAGTGCGGGACAAGAGACCCAGTACTTC

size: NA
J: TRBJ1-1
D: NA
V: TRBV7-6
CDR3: CASSLSGGVNTEAFF
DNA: TGTGCCAGCAGCTTATCGGGAGGGGTGAACACTGAAGCTTTCTTT

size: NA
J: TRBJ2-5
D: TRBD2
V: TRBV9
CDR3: CASSVELAGSGQETQYF
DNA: TGTGCCAGCAGCGTAGAATTAGCGGGGAGTGGCCAAGAGACCCAGTACTTC

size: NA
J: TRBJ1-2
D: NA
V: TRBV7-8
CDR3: CASSLAGAEDYGYTF
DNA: TGTGCCAGCAGCTTAGCGGGGGCGGAGGACTATGGCTACACCTTC

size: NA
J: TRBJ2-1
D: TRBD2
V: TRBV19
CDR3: CASSTGTSGNDEQFF
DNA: TGTGCCAGTAGTACCGGGACTAGCGGGAACGATGAGCAGTTCTTC

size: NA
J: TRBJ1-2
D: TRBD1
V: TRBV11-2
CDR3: CASSLGVDRVYGYTF
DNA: TGTGCCAGCAGCTTAGGGGTGGACAGGGTCTATGGCTACACCTTC

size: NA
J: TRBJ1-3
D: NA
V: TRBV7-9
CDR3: CASSFEGSSGNTIYF
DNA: TGTGCCAGCAGCTTCGAGGGTAGCTCTGGAAACACCATATATTTT

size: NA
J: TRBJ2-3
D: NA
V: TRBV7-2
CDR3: CASSHGERAFTDTQYF
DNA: TGTGCCAGCAGCCACGGGGAGCGGGCATTCACAGATACGCAGTATTTT

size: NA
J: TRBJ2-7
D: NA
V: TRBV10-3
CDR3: CAISDPPGTGLSSYEQYF
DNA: TGTGCCATCAGTGACCCACCGGGAACAGGGCTGAGCTCCTACGAGCAGTACTTC

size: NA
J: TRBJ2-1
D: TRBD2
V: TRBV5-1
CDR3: CASSLELAAYNEQFF
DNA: TGCGCCAGCAGCTTGGAACTAGCGGCATACAATGAGCAGTTCTTC

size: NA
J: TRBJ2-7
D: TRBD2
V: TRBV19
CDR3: CASSIGGRDEQYF
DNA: TGTGCCAGTAGTATCGGGGGGAGGGACGAGCAGTACTTC

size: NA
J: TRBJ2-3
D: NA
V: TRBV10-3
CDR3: CAIGTSTDTQYF
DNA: TGTGCCATCGGGACTAGCACAGATACGCAGTATTTT

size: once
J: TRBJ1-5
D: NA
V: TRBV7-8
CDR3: CASSLGRWDNQPQHF
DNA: TGTGCCAGCAGCTTAGGGAGGTGGGACAATCAGCCCCAGCATTTT

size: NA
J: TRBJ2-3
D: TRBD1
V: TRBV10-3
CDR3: CAFRDSTTDTQYF
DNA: TGTGCCTTCAGGGACAGCACCACAGATACGCAGTATTTT

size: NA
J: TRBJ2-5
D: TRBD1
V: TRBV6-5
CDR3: CASSIRTGVQMAQYF
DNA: TGTGCCAGCAGTATACGGACAGGGGTCCAAATGGCCCAGTACTTC

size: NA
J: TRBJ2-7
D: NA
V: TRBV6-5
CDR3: CASSLGRKYEQYF
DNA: TGTGCCAGCAGTTTGGGCAGAAAATACGAGCAGTACTTC

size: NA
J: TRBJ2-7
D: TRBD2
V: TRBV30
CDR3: CAWRSGTSGYISYEQYF
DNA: TGTGCCTGGAGGTCCGGGACTAGCGGGTACATCTCCTACGAGCAGTACTTC

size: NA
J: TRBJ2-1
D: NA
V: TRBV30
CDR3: CAWQMEGKAEQFF
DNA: TGTGCCTGGCAAATGGAGGGAAAGGCTGAGCAGTTCTTC

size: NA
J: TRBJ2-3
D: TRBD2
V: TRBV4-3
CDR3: CASSAGGGTDTQYF
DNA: TGCGCCAGCAGCGCGGGAGGGGGGACAGATACGCAGTATTTT

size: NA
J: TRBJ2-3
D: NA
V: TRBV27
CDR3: CASSTGSYPLTDTQYF
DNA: TGTGCCAGCAGTACCGGGAGTTACCCCCTCACAGATACGCAGTATTTT

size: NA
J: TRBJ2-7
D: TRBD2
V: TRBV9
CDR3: CASSVRSGSWDEQYF
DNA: TGTGCCAGCAGCGTCCGTAGCGGGAGTTGGGACGAGCAGTACTTC

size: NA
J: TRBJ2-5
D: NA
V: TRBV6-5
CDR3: CASMGGGETQYF
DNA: TGTGCCAGCATGGGGGGAGGTGAGACCCAGTACTTC

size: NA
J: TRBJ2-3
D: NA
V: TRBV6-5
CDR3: CASHDSGFTDTQYF
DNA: TGTGCCTCCCACGATAGCGGATTCACAGATACGCAGTATTTT